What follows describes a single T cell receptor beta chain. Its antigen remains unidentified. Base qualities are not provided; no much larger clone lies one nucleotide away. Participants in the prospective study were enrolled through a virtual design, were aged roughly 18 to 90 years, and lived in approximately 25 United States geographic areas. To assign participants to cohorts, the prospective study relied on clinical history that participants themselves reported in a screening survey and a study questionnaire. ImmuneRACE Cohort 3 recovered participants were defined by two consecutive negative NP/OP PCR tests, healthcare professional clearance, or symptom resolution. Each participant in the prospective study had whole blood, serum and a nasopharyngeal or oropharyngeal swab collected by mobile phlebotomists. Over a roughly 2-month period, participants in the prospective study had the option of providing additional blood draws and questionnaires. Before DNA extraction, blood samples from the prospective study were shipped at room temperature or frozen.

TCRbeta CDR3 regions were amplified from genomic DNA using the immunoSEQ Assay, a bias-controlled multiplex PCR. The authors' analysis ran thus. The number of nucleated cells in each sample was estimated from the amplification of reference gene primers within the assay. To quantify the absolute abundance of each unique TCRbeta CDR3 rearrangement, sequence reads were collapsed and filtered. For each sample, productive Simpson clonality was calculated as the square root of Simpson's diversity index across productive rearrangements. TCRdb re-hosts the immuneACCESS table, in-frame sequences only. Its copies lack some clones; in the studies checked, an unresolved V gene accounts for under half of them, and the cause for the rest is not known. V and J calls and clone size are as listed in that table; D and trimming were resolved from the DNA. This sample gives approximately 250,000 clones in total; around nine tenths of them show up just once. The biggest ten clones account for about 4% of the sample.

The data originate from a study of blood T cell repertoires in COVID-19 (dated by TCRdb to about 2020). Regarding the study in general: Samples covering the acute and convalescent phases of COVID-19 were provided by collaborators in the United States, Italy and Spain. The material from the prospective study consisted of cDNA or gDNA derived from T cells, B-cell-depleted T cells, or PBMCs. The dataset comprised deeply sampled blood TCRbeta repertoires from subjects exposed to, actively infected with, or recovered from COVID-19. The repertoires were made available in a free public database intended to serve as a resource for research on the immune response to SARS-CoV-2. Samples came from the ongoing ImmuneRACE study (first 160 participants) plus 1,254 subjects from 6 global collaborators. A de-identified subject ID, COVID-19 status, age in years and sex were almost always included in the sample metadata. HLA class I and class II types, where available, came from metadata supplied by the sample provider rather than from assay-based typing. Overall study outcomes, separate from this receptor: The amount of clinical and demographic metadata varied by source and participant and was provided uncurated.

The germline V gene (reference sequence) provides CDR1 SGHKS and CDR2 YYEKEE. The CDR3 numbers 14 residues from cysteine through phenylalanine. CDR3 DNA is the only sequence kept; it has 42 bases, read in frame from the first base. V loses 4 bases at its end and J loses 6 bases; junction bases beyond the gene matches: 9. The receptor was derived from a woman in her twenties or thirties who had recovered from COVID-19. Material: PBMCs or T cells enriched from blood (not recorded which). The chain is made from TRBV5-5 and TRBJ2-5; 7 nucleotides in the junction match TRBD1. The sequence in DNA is TGTGCCAGCAGCACGCCACAGGGGTACAAGACCCAGTACTTC. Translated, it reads CASSTPQGYKTQYF. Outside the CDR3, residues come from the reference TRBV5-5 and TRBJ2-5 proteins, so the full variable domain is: DAGVTQSPTHLIKTRGQQVTLRCSPISGHKSVSWYQQVLGQGPQFIFQYYEKEERGRGNFPDRFSARQFPNYSSELNVNALLLGDSALYLCASSTPQGYKTQYFGPGTRLLVL.